This passage covers 2 T cell receptor beta chains from one sample sequenced in a study of radiation and T cells in renal cell carcinoma. Libraries were prepared by immunoSEQ multiplex PCR; TCRdb keeps only in-frame clonotypes and omits some of them. The table records 50,000 to 70,000 clones, about 74% of them present only once. Time point described: blood 4 weeks post-SBRT, at nephrectomy. Treatment defined: 15 Gy SBRT to primary tumor, nephrectomy 4 weeks later. Source: blood, taken from a patient whose treatment included radiotherapy and nephrectomy. These receptors were collected from a man aged 55 to 70 with renal cell carcinoma.

The chain is built from TRBV19 and TRBJ1-4; no clear D. Germline V gene data show CDR1 as LNHDA and CDR2 as SQIVND (reference sequence). The CDR3 covers 14 residues. V was trimmed by 1 base and J by 8 bases, leaving 11 bases between them. CDR3 protein: CASSIGTSPEKLFF. CDR3 DNA: TGTGCCAGTAGTATAGGCACCAGTCCGGAAAAACTGTTTTTT.

CDR3 sequence reads: CASSDSRDSYEQYF. In DNA form, the CDR3 reads TGCGCCAGCAGTGACTCCCGGGACTCCTACGAGCAGTACTTC. The chain couples TRBV10-1 to TRBJ2-7; D perhaps matches TRBD2 (5 bases). V shed 3 bases and J shed 0 bases, with 9 bases lying between them. CDR3 length: 14 amino acids. Germline CDR1 and CDR2: WNHNN and SYGVQD (reference sequence).